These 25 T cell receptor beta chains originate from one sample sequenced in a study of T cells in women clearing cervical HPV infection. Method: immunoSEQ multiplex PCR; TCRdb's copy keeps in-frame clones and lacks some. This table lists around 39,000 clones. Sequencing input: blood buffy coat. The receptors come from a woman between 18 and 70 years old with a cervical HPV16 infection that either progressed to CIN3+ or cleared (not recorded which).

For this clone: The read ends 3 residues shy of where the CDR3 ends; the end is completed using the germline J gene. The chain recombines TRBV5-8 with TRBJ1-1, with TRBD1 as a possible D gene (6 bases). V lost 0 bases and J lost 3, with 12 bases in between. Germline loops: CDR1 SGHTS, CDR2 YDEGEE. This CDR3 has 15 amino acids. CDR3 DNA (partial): TGTGCCAGCAGCTTGGAGGAGGGGGTGTACACTGAA. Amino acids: CASSLEEGVYTE. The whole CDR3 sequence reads CASSLEEGVYTEAFF.

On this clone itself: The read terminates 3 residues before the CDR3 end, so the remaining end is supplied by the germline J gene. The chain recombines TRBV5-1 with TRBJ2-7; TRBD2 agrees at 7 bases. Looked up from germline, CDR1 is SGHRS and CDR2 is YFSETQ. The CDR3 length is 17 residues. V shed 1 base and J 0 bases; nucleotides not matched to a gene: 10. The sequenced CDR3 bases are TGCGCCAGCAGCTTGAGGAGTAGCGGGTACAGCTCCTACGAG. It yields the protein CASSLRSSGYSSYE. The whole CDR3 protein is CASSLRSSGYSSYEQYF.

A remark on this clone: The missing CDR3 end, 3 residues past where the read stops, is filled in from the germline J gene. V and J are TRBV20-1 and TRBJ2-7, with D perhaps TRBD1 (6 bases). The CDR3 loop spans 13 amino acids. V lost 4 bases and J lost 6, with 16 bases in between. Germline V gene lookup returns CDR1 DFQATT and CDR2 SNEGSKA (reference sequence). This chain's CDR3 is CSATAPQGSEQYF. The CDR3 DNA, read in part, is TGCAGTGCTACAGCACCACAGGGTTCCGAG.

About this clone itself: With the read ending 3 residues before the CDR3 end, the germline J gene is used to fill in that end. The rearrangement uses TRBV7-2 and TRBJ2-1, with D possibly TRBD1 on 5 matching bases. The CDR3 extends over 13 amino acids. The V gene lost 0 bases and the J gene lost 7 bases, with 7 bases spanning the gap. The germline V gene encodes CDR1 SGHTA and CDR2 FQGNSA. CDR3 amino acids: CASSLAWTNEQFF. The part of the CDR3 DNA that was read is TGTGCCAGCAGCTTAGCGTGGACAAATGAG.

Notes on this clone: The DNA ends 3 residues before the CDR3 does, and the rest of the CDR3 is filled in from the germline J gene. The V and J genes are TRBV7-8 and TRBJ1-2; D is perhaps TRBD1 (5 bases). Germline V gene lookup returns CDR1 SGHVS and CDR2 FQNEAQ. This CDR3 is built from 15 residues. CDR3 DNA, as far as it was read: TGTGCCAGCAGCTTGCAGGGCTGGGGCACAGATACC. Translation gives CASSLQGWGTDT. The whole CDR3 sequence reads CASSLQGWGTDTYTF.

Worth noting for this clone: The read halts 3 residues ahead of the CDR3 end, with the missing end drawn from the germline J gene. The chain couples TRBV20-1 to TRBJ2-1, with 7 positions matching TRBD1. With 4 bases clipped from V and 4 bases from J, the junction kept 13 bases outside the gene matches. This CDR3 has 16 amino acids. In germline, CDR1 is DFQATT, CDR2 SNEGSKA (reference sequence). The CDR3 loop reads CSANPPMGDRYNEQFF. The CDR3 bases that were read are TGCAGTGCTAACCCCCCGATGGGGGACAGATACAATGAG.

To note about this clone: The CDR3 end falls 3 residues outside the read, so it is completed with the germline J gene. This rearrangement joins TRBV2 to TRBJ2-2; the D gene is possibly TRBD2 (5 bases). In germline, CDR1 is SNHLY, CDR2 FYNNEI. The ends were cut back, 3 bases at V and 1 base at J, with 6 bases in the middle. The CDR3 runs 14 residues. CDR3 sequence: CASSDRGNTGELFF. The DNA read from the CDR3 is TGTGCCAGCAGTGATCGGGGGAACACCGGGGAG.

CDR3 sequence reads: CASSPGQGFKGTEAFF. The covered CDR3 bases are TGTGCCAGCAGCCCGGGACAGGGCTTTAAAGGCACTGAA. The chain joins TRBV2 to TRBJ1-1, with 9 positions matching TRBD1. The observed sequence ends 3 residues before the CDR3 terminus, with the missing tail filled in from the germline J gene. Unmatched junction bases numbered 12, after V lost 6 bases and J lost 4 bases. Germline CDR1 SNHLY, CDR2 FYNNEI. The CDR3 extends over 16 amino acids.

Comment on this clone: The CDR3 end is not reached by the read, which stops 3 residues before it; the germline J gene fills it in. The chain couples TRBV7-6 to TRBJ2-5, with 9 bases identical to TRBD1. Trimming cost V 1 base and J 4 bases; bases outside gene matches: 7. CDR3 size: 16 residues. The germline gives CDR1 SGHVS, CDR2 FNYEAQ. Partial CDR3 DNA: TGTGCCAGCAGCTTAGAGTTCCAGGGACAGGGAGAGACC. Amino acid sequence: CASSLEFQGQGET. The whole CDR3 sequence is CASSLEFQGQGETQYF.

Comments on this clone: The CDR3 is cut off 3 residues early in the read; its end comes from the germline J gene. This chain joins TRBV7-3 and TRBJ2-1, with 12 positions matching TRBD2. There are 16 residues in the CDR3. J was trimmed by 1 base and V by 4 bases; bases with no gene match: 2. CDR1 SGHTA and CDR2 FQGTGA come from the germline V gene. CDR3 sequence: CASSSSGGASYNEQFF. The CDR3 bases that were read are TGTGCCAGCAGCTCTAGCGGGGGGGCGTCCTACAATGAG.

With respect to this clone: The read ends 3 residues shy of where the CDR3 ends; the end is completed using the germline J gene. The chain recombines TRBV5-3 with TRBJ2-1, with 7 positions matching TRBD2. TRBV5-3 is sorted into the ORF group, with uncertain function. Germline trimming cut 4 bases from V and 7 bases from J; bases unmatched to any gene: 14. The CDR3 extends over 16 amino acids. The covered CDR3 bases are TGTGCCAGAAGCCCCCTGGGGGGGAGGTCCGGAAATGAG. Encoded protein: CARSPLGGRSGNE. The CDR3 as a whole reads CARSPLGGRSGNEQFF.

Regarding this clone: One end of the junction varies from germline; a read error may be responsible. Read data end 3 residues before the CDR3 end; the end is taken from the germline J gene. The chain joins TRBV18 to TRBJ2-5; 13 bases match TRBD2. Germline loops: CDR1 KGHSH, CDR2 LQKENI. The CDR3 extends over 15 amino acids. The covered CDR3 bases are TGTGCCAGCTCATCTGGGACTAGCGGGGAAGATACC. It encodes CASSSGTSGEDT. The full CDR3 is CASSSGTSGEDTQYF.

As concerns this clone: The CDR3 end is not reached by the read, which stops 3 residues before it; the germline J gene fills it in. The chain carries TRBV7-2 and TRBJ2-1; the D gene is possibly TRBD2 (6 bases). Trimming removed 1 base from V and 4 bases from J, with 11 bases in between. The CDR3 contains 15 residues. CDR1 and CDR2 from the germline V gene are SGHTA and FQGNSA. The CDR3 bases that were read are TGTGCCAGCAGCTTAGTTGCGGGGAGGTACAATGAG. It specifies CASSLVAGRYNE. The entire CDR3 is CASSLVAGRYNEQFF.

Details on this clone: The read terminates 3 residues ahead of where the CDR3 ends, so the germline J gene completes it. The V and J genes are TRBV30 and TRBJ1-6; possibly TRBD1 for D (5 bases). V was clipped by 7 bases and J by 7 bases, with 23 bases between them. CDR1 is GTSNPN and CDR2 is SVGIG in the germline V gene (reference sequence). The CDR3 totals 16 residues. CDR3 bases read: TGTGCCTCGTTGCCCAAGACAGCAAACGGGAATTCACCC. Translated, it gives CASLPKTANGNSP. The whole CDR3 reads CASLPKTANGNSPLHF.

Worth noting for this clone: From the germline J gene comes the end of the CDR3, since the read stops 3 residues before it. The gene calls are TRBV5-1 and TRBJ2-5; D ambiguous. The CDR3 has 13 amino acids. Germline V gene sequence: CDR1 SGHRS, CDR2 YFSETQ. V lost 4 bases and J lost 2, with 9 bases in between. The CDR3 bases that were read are TGCGCCAGCAGCCGTGCGCCGCAAGAGACC. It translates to CASSRAPQET. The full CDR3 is CASSRAPQETQYF.

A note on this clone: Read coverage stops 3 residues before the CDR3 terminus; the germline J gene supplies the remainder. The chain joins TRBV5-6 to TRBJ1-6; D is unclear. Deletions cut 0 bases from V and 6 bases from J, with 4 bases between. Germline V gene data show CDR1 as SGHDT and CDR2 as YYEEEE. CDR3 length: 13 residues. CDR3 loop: CASSLEVNSPLHF. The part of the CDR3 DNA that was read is TGTGCCAGCAGCTTGGAGGTTAATTCACCC.

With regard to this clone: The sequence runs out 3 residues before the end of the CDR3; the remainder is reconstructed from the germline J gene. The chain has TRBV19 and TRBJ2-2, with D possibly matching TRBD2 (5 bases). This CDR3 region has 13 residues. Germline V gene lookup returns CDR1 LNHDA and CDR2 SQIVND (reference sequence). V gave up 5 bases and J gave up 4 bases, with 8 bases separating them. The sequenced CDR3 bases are TGTGCCAGTAGTGGTCGGGGCACCGGGGAG. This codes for CASSGRGTGE. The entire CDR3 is CASSGRGTGELFF.

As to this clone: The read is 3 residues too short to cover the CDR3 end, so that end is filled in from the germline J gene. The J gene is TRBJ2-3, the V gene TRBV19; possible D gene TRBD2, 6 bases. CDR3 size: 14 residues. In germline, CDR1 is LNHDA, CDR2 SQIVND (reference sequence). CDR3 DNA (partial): TGTGCCAGTAGTTCGGGACTCCACCAAGAGACG. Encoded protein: CASSSGLHQET. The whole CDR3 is CASSSGLHQETQYF.

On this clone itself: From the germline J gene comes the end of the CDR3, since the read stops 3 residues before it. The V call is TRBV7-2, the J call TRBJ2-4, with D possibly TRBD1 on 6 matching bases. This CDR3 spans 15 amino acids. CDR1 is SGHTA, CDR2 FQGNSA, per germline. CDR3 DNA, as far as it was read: TGTGCCAGCAGCCCAATTAGCACAGGGAGATATGGT. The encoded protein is CASSPISTGRYG. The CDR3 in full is CASSPISTGRYGQYF.

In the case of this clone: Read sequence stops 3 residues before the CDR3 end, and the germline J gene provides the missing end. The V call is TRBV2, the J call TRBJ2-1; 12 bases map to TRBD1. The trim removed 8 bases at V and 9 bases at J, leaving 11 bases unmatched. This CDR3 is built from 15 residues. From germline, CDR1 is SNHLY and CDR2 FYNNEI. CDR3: CASSSRDRGRSEQFF. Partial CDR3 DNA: TGTGCCAGCTCAAGCCGGGACAGGGGGCGCAGTGAG.

The chain's CDR3 is CASSLDRREKLFF. CDR3 DNA, as far as it was read: TGCGCCAGCAGCTTGGACCGCCGGGAAAAA. The chain carries TRBV5-1 and TRBJ1-4; D is unresolved. Read coverage stops 3 residues before the CDR3 terminus; the germline J gene supplies the remainder. Germline assignment: CDR1 SGHRS and CDR2 YFSETQ. Trimming removed 0 bases from V and 8 bases from J, with 8 bases in between. The CDR3 runs 13 residues.

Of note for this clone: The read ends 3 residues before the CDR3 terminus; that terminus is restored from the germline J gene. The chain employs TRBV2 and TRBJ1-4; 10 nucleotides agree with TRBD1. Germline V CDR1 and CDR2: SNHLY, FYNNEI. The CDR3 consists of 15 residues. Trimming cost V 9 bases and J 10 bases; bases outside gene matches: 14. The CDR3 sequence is CASRQGAGGKSKLFF. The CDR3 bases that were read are TGTGCCAGTAGACAGGGGGCGGGGGGTAAATCAAAA.

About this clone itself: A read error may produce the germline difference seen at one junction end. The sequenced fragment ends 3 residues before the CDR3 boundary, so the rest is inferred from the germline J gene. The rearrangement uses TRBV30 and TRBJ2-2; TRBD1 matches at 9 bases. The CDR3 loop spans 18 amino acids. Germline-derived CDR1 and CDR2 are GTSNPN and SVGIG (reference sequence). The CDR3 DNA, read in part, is TGTGCCCGGAGTGTAAGGTCTACAGGGGGCGGCACAAATTCACCG. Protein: CARSVRSTGGGTNSP. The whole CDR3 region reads CARSVRSTGGGTNSPLFF.

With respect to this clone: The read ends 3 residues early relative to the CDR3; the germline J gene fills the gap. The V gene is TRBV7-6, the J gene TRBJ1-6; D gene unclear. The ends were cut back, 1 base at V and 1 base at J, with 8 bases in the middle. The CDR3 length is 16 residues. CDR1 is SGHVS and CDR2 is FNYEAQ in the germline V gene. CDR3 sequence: CASSLGGRSYNSPLHF. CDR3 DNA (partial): TGTGCCAGCAGCTTAGGCGGTCGATCCTATAATTCACCC.

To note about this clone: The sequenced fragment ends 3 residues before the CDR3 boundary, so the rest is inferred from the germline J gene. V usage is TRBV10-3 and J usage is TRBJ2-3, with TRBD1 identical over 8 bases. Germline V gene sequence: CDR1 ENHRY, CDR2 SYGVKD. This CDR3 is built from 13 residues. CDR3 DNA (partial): TGTGCCATCAGTCAGGGGGCGGATCAGCCG. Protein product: CAISQGADQP. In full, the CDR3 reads CAISQGADQPQYF.